Each of the 10 T cell receptor beta chains below was sequenced from the same sample in a study of blood T cell repertoires in COVID-19. Sequencing was performed with immunoSEQ multiplex PCR; in TCRdb, only in-frame clones are kept and a portion is missing. The sample consists of around 380,000 clones, around 87% of them appearing once. Sequences were obtained from PBMCs or T cells enriched from blood (not recorded which). These receptor sequences come from a man aged 25-45 years who had recovered from COVID-19.

V gene TRBV19 combines with J gene TRBJ2-7; TRBD1 agrees at 7 bases. Germline CDR1 and CDR2: LNHDA and SQIVND (reference sequence). The CDR3 extends over 16 amino acids. The V and J ends lost 0 bases and 0 bases, in that order; junction bases with no gene match: 5. The CDR3 sequence: CASSIDLGQVSYEQYF. The CDR3 bases are TGTGCCAGTAGTATAGATCTCGGACAGGTCTCCTACGAGCAGTACTTC.

The chain couples TRBV5-8 to TRBJ2-7, with D tentatively TRBD2 (6 bases). The CDR3 spans 14 residues. Germline-derived CDR1 and CDR2 are SGHTS and YDEGEE. V was pared by 4 bases and J by 4 bases, with 15 bases between. CDR3 amino acids: CASSTSRGAYEQYF. In DNA, the CDR3 is TGTGCCAGCAGCACTTCCCGCGGGGCGTACGAGCAGTACTTC.

The chain uses TRBV12-5 and TRBJ1-1; D uncertain. The CDR3 loop spans 14 amino acids. CDR1 is LGHNT, CDR2 FRNRAP, per germline. V was clipped by 2 bases and J by 2 bases, with 9 bases between them. The CDR3, as DNA: TGTGCTAGTGGTTTGCCTGGGAGTAACACTGAAGCTTTCTTT. Amino acid sequence: CASGLPGSNTEAFF.

This clone came up once. The V gene is TRBV5-1, the J gene TRBJ1-6; 7 nucleotides line up with TRBD1. Trimming cost V 5 bases and J 10 bases; bases outside gene matches: 12. Germline-derived CDR1 and CDR2 are SGHRS and YFSETQ. This CDR3 spans 15 amino acids. CDR3: CASRGAGGMESPLHF. The DNA of the CDR3 is TGCGCCAGCAGAGGTGCAGGGGGAATGGAATCACCCCTCCACTTT. The full variable domain, completed using reference TRBV5-1 and TRBJ1-6, is KAGVTQTPRYLIKTRGQQVTLSCSPISGHRSVSWYQQTPGQGLQFLFEYFSETQRNKGNFPGRFSGRQFSNSRSEMNVSTLELGDSALYLCASRGAGGMESPLHFGNGTRLTVT.

V gene TRBV5-1 combines with J gene TRBJ1-5, with 10 bases that match TRBD1. The CDR3 has 16 amino acids. With V trimmed by 2 bases and J by 7 bases, 9 bases remained unmatched. Germline CDR1 SGHRS, CDR2 YFSETQ. DNA of the CDR3: TGCGCCAGCAGCTTATCCGGGACAGGGGTCGGGCAGCCCCAGCATTTT. It specifies CASSLSGTGVGQPQHF.

This chain uses TRBV18 with TRBJ1-1; D possibly corresponds to TRBD1 (6 bases). V was clipped by 5 bases and J by 1 base, with 11 bases between them. Per the germline V gene, CDR1 is KGHSH and CDR2 is LQKENI. The length of the CDR3 is 14 residues. The CDR3 coding sequence is TGTGCCAGCTCATCAGGGGCGACGAACACTGAAGCTTTCTTT. The encoded protein is CASSSGATNTEAFF.

The rearrangement links TRBV2 to TRBJ1-3; tentatively, D is TRBD1 (6 bases). The CDR3 sequence is 15 residues long. CDR1 is SNHLY and CDR2 is FYNNEI in the germline V gene. The V gene lost 6 bases and the J gene lost 0 bases, with 12 bases spanning the gap. The CDR3 region has the DNA TGTGCCAGCAGGACTCAGGGGAGCTCTGGAAACACCATATATTTT. This encodes CASRTQGSSGNTIYF. The full variable domain, in which reference TRBV2 and TRBJ1-3 provide the parts outside the CDR3, is EPEVTQTPSHQVTQMGQEVILRCVPISNHLYFYWYRQILGQKVEFLVSFYNNEISEKSEIFDDQFSVERPDGSNFTLKIRSTKLEDSAMYFCASRTQGSSGNTIYFGEGSWLTVV.

The CDR3 loop reads CASSRLGTRYGYTF. CDR3 bases: TGTGCCAGTAGTCGTCTAGGGACACGGTATGGCTACACCTTC. This chain links TRBV19 with TRBJ1-2; the D gene is possibly TRBD1 (6 bases). CDR1 LNHDA and CDR2 SQIVND come from the germline V gene (reference sequence). V shed 5 bases and J shed 5 bases, with 15 bases lying between them. The CDR3 is 14 residues long.

This chain uses TRBV4-1 with TRBJ1-6; D uncertain. V lost 0 bases and J 8 bases, leaving 8 bases between the germline ends. The CDR3 spans 14 residues. The germline V gene has CDR1 MGHRA and CDR2 YSYEKL. CDR3 bases: TGCGCCAGCAGCCAAGAACGGAGCTATTCACCCCTCCACTTT. Translated, it gives CASSQERSYSPLHF.

The CDR3 DNA follows: TGTGCCAGCAGCGCCAGCGGGACCAACACTGAAGCTTTCTTT. Translated, it gives CASSASGTNTEAFF. The chain employs TRBV9 and TRBJ1-1; the D gene is possibly TRBD1 (5 bases). The CDR3 is made up of 14 amino acids. Germline loops: CDR1 SGDLS, CDR2 YYNGEE. V lost 3 bases, J lost 2 bases, and 11 bases lay in between.